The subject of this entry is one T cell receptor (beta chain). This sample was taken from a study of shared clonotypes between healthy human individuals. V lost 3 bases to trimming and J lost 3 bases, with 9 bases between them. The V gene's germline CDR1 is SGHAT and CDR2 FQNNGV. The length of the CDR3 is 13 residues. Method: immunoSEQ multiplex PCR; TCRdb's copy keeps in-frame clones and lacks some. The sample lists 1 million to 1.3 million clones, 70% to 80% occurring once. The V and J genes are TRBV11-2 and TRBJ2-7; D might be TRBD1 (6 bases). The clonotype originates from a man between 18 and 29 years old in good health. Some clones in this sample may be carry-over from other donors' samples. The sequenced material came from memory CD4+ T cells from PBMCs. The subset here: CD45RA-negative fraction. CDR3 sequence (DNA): TGTGCCAGCAGCTTCGACAGGATCTACGAGCAGTACTTC. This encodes CASSFDRIYEQYF.